This T cell receptor beta chain comes out of a study of blood T cell repertoires in COVID-19. On the study more broadly: Acute and convalescent COVID-19 specimens originated in the United States, Italy and Spain. T cells, B-cell-depleted T cells, or PBMCs provided the cDNA or gDNA that served as material.

CDR1 and CDR2 (germline): MNHEY, SVGAGI. V lost 0 bases and J 5 bases, leaving 11 bases between the germline ends. CDR3 size: 15 residues. In the authors' methods: Amplification from reference gene primers served as the basis for estimated nucleated cell counts. Only in-frame clones appear in the TCRdb table, and some are missing; sequencing was by immunoSEQ multiplex PCR. V and J calls plus clone size are reproduced from that table; the DNA served to infer D and trimming. The sample includes approximately 98,000 clones, 88% of them seen just once. V and J are TRBV6-5 and TRBJ2-1, with D possibly matching TRBD1 (5 bases). Specimen: peripheral blood. This sequence was found in a human donor in a cohort sampled during active COVID-19. The DNA for the CDR3 is TGTGCCAGCAGTTACTCTTCAGGGTTCGACAATGAGCAGTTCTTC. Protein sequence: CASSYSSGFDNEQFF.